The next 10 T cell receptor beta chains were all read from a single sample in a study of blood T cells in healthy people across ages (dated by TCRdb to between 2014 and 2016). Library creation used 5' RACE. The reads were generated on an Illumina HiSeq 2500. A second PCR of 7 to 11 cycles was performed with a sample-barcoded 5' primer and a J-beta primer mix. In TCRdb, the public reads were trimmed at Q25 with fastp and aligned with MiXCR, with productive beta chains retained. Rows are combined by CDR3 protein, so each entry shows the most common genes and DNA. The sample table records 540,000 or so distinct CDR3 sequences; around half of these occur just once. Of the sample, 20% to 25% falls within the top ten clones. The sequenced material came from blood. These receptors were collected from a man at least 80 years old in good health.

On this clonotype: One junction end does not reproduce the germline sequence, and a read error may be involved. The CDR3 region has the DNA TGCGCCAGCAGCCCCCGGACTAACAAAGAGACCCAGTACTTC. Translation gives CASSPRTNKETQYF. This chain uses TRBV12-3 or TRBV12-4 with TRBJ2-5; the D gene is possibly TRBD2 (6 bases). The CDR3 totals 14 residues.

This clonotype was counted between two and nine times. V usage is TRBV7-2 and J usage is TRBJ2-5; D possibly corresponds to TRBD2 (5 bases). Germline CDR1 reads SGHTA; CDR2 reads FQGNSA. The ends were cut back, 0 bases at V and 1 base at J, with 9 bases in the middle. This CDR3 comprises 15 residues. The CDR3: CASSLAGAPQETQYF. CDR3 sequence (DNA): TGTGCCAGCAGCTTAGCGGGAGCGCCCCAAGAGACCCAGTACTTC.

The CDR3 DNA is TGCGCCAGCAGCCAGGCCCTTTTGGGGTTCGTTGGTGAGCAGTTCTTC. The encoded protein is CASSQALLGFVGEQFF. The V gene is TRBV4-1, the J gene TRBJ2-1; D not certain. CDR1 and CDR2 from the germline V gene are MGHRA and YSYEKL. The germline V and J ends were trimmed by 3 bases and 9 bases, with 21 bases remaining between them. CDR3 length equals 16 residues.

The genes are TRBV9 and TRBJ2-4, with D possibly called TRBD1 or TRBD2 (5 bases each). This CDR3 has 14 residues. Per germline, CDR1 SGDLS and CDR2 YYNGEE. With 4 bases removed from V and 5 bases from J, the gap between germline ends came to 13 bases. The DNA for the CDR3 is TGTGCCAGCAGCCCCCGGGACGGAGAAAACATTCAGTACTTC. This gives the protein CASSPRDGENIQYF.

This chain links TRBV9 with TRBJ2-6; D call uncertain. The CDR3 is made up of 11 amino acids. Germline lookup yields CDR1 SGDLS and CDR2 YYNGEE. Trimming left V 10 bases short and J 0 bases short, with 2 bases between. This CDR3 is CASSGANVLTF. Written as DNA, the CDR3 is TGTGCCTCCTCTGGGGCCAACGTCCTGACTTTC. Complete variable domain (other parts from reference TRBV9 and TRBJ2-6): DSGVTQTPKHLITATGQRVTLRCSPRSGDLSVYWYQQSLDQGLQFLIQYYNGEERAKGNILERFSAQQFPDLHSELNLSSLELGDSALYFCASSGANVLTFGAGSRLTVL.

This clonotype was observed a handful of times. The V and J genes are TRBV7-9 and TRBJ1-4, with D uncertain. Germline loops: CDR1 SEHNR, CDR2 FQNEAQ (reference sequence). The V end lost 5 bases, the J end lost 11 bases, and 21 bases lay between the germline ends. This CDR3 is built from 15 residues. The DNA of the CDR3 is TGTGCCAGCAGCCCCTCTGACGTCGCGGGATGGAAACTGTTTTTT. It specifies CASSPSDVAGWKLFF. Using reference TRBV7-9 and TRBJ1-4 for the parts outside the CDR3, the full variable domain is DTGVSQNPRHKITKRGQNVTFRCDPISEHNRLYWYRQTLGQGPEFLTYFQNEAQLEKSRLLSDRFSAERPKGSFSTLEIQRTEQGDSAMYLCASSPSDVAGWKLFFGSGTQLSVL.

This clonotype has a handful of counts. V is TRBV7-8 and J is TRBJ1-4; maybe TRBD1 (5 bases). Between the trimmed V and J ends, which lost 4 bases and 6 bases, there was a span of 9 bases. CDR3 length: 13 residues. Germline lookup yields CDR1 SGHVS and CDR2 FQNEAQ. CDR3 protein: CASSWQGDEKLFF. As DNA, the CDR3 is TGTGCCAGCAGCTGGCAGGGCGATGAAAAACTGTTTTTT.

Written as DNA, the CDR3 is TGTGCCAGCAGCTTAGGGACTAACGGGGGGGCCCTCAAAAACATTCAGTACTTC. Protein sequence: CASSLGTNGGALKNIQYF. The genes are TRBV7-2 and TRBJ2-4, with 8 bases lining up with TRBD2. CDR1 is SGHTA, CDR2 FQGNSA, per germline. The CDR3 covers 18 residues. V was pared by 1 base and J by 3 bases, with 11 bases of the junction left unmatched. Full variable domain (remainder filled in from reference TRBV7-2 and TRBJ2-4): GAGVSQSPSNKVTEKGKDVELRCDPISGHTALYWYRQSLGQGLEFLIYFQGNSAPDKSGLPSDRFSAERTGGSVSTLTIQRTQQEDSAVYLCASSLGTNGGALKNIQYFGAGTRLSVL.

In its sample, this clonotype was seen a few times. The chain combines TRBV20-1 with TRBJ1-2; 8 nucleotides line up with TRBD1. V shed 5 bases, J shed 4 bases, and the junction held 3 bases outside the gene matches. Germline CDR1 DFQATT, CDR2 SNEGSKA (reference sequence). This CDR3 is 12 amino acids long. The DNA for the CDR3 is TGCAGTGCTCCGGACAGGGTCTATGGCTACACCTTC. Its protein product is CSAPDRVYGYTF.

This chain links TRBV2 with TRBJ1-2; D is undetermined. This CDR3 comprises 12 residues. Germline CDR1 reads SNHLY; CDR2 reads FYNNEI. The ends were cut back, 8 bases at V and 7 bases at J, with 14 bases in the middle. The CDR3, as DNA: TGTGCCAGCTATGGACCCCCGGGTGGCTACACCTTC. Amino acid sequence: CASYGPPGGYTF.